Shown below are 5 T cell receptor beta chains from a single sample sequenced in a study of blood T cell repertoires in COVID-19 (dated by TCRdb to the early 2020s). Libraries were constructed by the immunoSEQ multiplex PCR assay. TCRdb provides this immuneACCESS table in a form limited to in-frame rearrangements. Some clones are lacking; in checked studies, under half of them reflect an unresolved V gene, and why the rest are absent is not known. The sample table holds 110,000 to 150,000 clones, of which 81% were seen once. The top ten clonotypes cover about 7.5% of the sample. Sequenced material: peripheral blood. Every receptor here comes from a human donor in a cohort sampled during active COVID-19.

This clone was recorded a few times. The chain uses TRBV19 and TRBJ1-6; TRBD1 might be the D (6 bases). The germline gives CDR1 LNHDA, CDR2 SQIVND (reference sequence). V was clipped by 3 bases and J by 7 bases, with 13 bases between them. The CDR3 runs to 15 residues. CDR3 DNA: TGTGCCAGTAGTATCGGGGACACGACCAATTCACCCCTCCACTTT. Protein product: CASSIGDTTNSPLHF.

V and J are TRBV24-1 and TRBJ2-7; 10 bases map to TRBD1. Germline trimming cut 3 bases from V and 4 bases from J; bases unmatched to any gene: 5. The CDR3 extends over 15 amino acids. Germline CDR1 reads KGHDR; CDR2 reads SFDVKD. The CDR3 nucleotides are TGTGCCACCAGTGATCGGACAGGGGGAGGGTACGAGCAGTACTTC. Encoded protein: CATSDRTGGGYEQYF.

The chain links TRBV5-6 to TRBJ2-7; D possibly corresponds to TRBD1 (5 bases). V lost 2 bases and J 0 bases, leaving 12 bases between the germline ends. The CDR3 runs 15 residues. CDR1 and CDR2 (germline): SGHDT, YYEEEE. The CDR3 region is CASSFSPDNSYEQYF. The CDR3 coding sequence is TGTGCCAGCAGCTTTTCACCGGACAACTCCTACGAGCAGTACTTC. Full variable domain (missing parts from reference TRBV5-6 and TRBJ2-7): DAGVTQSPTHLIKTRGQQVTLRCSPKSGHDTVSWYQQALGQGPQFIFQYYEEEERQRGNFPDRFSGHQFPNYSSELNVNALLLGDSALYLCASSFSPDNSYEQYFGPGTRLTVT.

The CDR3 coding sequence is TGTGCCAGCAGCTTGGGTGTGTGGGTCGGGAGGGCCGCCGAGCAGTACTTC. Its translation is CASSLGVWVGRAAEQYF. The chain carries TRBV5-8 and TRBJ2-7, with 8 bases that match TRBD2. The CDR3 loop spans 17 amino acids. The V gene end was trimmed by 0 bases and the J gene end by 6 bases; junction bases not matched to a gene: 14. Germline values: CDR1 SGHTS, CDR2 YDEGEE.

This chain uses TRBV19 with TRBJ2-7; tentative D call: TRBD1 (5 bases). V lost 6 bases, J lost 0 bases, and 18 bases lay in between. The CDR3 is 16 amino acids. Per the germline V gene, CDR1 is LNHDA and CDR2 is SQIVND (reference sequence). CDR3 sequence (DNA): TGTGCCAGTAGCCCCCGCCAGGGAACGATCTCCTACGAGCAGTACTTC. As protein: CASSPRQGTISYEQYF.